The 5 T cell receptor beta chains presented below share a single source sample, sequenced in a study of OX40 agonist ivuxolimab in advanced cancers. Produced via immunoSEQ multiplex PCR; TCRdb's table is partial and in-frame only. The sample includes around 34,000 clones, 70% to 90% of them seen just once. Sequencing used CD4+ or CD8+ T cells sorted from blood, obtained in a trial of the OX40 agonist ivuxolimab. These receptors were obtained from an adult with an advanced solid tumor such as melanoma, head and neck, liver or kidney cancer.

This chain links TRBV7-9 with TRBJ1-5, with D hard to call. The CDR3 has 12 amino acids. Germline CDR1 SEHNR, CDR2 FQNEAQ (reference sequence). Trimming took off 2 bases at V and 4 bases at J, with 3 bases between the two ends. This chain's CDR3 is CASSLTNQPQHF. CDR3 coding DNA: TGTGCCAGCAGCTTAACAAATCAGCCCCAGCATTTT.

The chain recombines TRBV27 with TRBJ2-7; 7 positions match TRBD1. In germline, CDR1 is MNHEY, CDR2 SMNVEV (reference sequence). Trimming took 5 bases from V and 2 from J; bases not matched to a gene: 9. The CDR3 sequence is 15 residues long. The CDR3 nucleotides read TGTGCCAGCAGTCGGACAGGCCCTTCCCCCTACGAGCAGTACTTC. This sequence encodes CASSRTGPSPYEQYF.

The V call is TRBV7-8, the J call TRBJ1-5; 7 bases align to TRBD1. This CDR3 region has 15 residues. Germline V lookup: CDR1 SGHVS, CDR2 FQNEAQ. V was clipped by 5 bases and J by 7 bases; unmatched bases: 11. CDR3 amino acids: CASSTDSTGLQPQHF. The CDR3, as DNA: TGTGCCAGCAGCACCGACTCGACAGGGCTGCAGCCCCAGCATTTT. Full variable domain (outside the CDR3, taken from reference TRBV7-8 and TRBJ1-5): GAGVSQSPRYKVAKRGQDVALRCDPISGHVSLFWYQQALGQGPEFLTYFQNEAQLDKSGLPSDRFFAERPEGSVSTLKIQRTQQEDSAVYLCASSTDSTGLQPQHFGDGTRLSIL.

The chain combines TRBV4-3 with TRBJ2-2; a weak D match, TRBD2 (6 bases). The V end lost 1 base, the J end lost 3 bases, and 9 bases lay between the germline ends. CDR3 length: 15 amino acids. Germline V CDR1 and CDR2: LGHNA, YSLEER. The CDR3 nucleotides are TGCGCCAGCAGCCAAGGCCGGGAGTACACCGGGGAGCTGTTTTTT. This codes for CASSQGREYTGELFF.

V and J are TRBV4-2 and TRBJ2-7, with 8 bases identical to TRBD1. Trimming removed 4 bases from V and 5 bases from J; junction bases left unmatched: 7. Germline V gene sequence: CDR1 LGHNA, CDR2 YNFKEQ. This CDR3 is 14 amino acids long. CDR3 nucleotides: TGTGCCAGCAGCCCTCCGGGACAGGCGAACGAGCAGTACTTC. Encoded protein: CASSPPGQANEQYF.